Reported below is one T cell receptor (beta chain). Its target is not known. The data were obtained in a study of CD8 T cells in ankylosing spondylitis. General observations from the study: One TCR beta motif, made up of eight or nine highly homologous variants, appeared characteristic of ankylosing spondylitis blood.

Via MiXCR, TCRdb re-called the 5' RACE reads, giving one row per CDR3 protein. The profile shows hundreds of thousands of distinct CDR3 sequences, about a sixth of them singletons. J gave up 2 bases and V 2 bases, and 7 bases lay outside the gene matches. This CDR3 is 16 amino acids long. The germline V gene encodes CDR1 MNHEY and CDR2 SMNVEV (reference sequence). This clonotype originated in a male donor with ankylosing spondylitis. Sequenced: blood, either unsorted or a sorted T cell fraction (not recorded which). The chain is built from TRBV27 and TRBJ2-7; 9 nucleotides align to TRBD2. DNA of the CDR3: TGTGCCAGCAGTTTAGCTAGCGGGGTCCCTGCCTACGAGCAGTACTTC. Protein product: CASSLASGVPAYEQYF.